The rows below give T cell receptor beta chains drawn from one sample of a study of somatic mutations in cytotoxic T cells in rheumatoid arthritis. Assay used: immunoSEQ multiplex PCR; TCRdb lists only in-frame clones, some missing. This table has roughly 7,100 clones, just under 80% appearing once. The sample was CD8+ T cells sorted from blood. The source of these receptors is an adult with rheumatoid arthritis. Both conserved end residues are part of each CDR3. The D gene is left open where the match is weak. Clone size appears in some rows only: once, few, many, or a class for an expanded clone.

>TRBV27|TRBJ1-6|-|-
CASSLLAGRSNSPLHF
TGTGCCAGCAGTTTACTTGCAGGGAGAAGTAATTCACCCCTCCACTTT
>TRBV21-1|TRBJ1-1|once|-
CASSESALNTEAFF
TGTGCCAGCAGCGAGTCGGCACTGAACACTGAAGCTTTCTTT
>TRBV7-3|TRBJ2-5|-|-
CASSLLPGVRETQYF
TGTGCCAGCAGCTTACTCCCAGGGGTTAGGGAGACCCAGTACTTC
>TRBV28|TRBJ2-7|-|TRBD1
CASSTLLQGAYEQYF
TGTGCCAGCAGTACCCTTCTCCAGGGGGCCTACGAGCAGTACTTC
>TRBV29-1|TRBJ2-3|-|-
CSVTGPEDTQYF
TGCAGCGTCACGGGACCTGAAGATACGCAGTATTTT
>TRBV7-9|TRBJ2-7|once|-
CASRASEVNYEQYF
TGTGCCAGCAGAGCCTCAGAAGTCAACTACGAGCAGTACTTC
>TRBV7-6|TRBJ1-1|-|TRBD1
CASSPKTGNGANTEAFF
TGTGCCAGCAGCCCTAAGACAGGGAATGGGGCGAACACTGAAGCTTTCTTT
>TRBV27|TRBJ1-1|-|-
CASSLGAAGTTEAFF
TGTGCCAGCAGTTTAGGTGCGGCGGGGACCACTGAAGCTTTCTTT
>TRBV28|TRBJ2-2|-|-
CASSLEAPGELFF
TGTGCCAGCAGTTTAGAGGCCCCCGGGGAGCTGTTTTTT
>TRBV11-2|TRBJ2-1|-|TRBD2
CASSGGGTSGGGEQFF
TGTGCCAGCAGCGGAGGGGGGACTAGCGGGGGAGGTGAGCAGTTCTTC
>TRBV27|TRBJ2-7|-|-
CASSLGMGGYEQYF
TGTGCCAGCAGTTTAGGTATGGGGGGCTACGAGCAGTACTTC
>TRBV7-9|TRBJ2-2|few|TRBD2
CATAGLAYTGELFF
TGTGCCACCGCGGGACTAGCTTACACCGGGGAGCTGTTTTTT
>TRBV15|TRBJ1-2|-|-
CATSSRGRQIYGYTF
TGTGCCACCAGCAGTCGGGGACGGCAGATCTATGGCTACACCTTC
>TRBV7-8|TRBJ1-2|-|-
CASSARPESGYTF
TGTGCCAGCAGCGCCCGCCCCGAGAGTGGCTACACCTTC
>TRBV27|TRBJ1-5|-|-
CASSKDGGYSNQPQHF
TGTGCCAGCAGCAAGGACGGAGGTTATAGCAATCAGCCCCAGCATTTT
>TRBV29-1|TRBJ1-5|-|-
CSVEDPGDGNQPQHF
TGCAGCGTTGAAGATCCGGGGGATGGCAATCAGCCCCAGCATTTT
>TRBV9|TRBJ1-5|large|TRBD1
CASSVSGQGNQPQHF
TGTGCCAGCAGCGTTTCGGGACAGGGCAATCAGCCCCAGCATTTT
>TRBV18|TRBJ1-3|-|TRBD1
CASSPGTGGEEWNTIYF
TGTGCCAGCTCCCCAGGGACAGGGGGCGAGGAGTGGAACACCATATATTTT
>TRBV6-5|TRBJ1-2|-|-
CASSLGHLNYGYTF
TGTGCCAGCAGCCTCGGCCACCTAAACTATGGCTACACCTTC
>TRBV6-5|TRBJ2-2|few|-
CASSYGAYGGELFF
TGTGCCAGCAGTTACGGCGCGTACGGCGGGGAGCTGTTTTTT